Listed below are T cell receptor beta chains from one sample, sequenced in a study of cytomegalovirus exposure and HLA in healthy donors. Measured with immunoSEQ multiplex PCR; TCRdb has only the in-frame clones, and not every one. The sample lists 120,000 or so clones; 15% were seen once. Sequences were obtained from PBMCs. The receptors come from a woman under 30 in good health and CMV-seronegative. Each CDR3 is given with its conserved first and last residue.

V gene: TRBV9; CDR3 protein: CASSVVGRRADTQYF
V gene: TRBV5-1; CDR3 protein: CASSSTSGRMMSTDTQYF
V gene: TRBV19; CDR3 protein: CASTPTDRGPTEAFF
V gene: TRBV27; CDR3 protein: CASSLSRRAGNTIYF
V gene: TRBV2; CDR3 protein: CASREQTSGSLYEQFF
V gene: TRBV27; CDR3 protein: CASSSTEFNEQFF
V gene: TRBV30; CDR3 protein: CAWKLGEVSIEQYF
V gene: TRBV30; CDR3 protein: CAWIRQGTKAFF
V gene: TRBV7-8; CDR3 protein: CASSLGQGSNQPQHF
V gene: TRBV5-4; CDR3 protein: CASTSPGDKTQYF
V gene: TRBV6-5; CDR3 protein: CASSYSSTSGETQYF
V gene: TRBV6-5; CDR3 protein: CASTLRGTGELFF
V gene: TRBV6-5; CDR3 protein: CASSYGRDSYEQYF
V gene: TRBV6-6; CDR3 protein: CASSRDRSQPQHF
V gene: TRBV13; CDR3 protein: CASSLGTGGGQYF
V gene: TRBV27; CDR3 protein: CASSLPGTRTNEQFF
V gene: TRBV4-1; CDR3 protein: CASSQGLDWSYEQYF
V gene: TRBV7-2; CDR3 protein: CASSLRQGAIWGNTIYF
V gene: TRBV9; CDR3 protein: CASSVNGKNTEAFF
V gene: TRBV5-1; CDR3 protein: CASSPLGRHQETQYF
V gene: TRBV11-2; CDR3 protein: CASSFASGNTIYF
V gene: TRBV30; CDR3 protein: CAWSTSYEQYF
V gene: TRBV10-3; CDR3 protein: CATHRAGGPNEQFF
V gene: TRBV5-4; CDR3 protein: CASSLSGTGGREQFF
V gene: TRBV27; CDR3 protein: CASSPGTGGYEQYF
V gene: TRBV2; CDR3 protein: CASRRGFSGANVLTF
V gene: TRBV2; CDR3 protein: CASRQGLWSNIQYF
V gene: TRBV5-1; CDR3 protein: CASSLALAGNTGELFF
V gene: TRBV6-1; CDR3 protein: CASSEPSRSHGYTF
V gene: TRBV7-8; CDR3 protein: CASSSLGGTRTGELFF
V gene: TRBV29-1; CDR3 protein: CSVEGGVYNEQFF
V gene: TRBV15; CDR3 protein: CATSRDQLGASGYTF
V gene: TRBV2; CDR3 protein: CASSDPPGTQYF
V gene: TRBV28; CDR3 protein: CASIGGEWVNQPQHF
V gene: TRBV9; CDR3 protein: CASSLTTLTSGELFF
V gene: TRBV9; CDR3 protein: CASSHASTSVGELFF
V gene: TRBV27; CDR3 protein: CASSPTNLAGATYEQYF
V gene: TRBV5-6; CDR3 protein: CASSLGTGGAGEKLFF
V gene: TRBV28; CDR3 protein: CASSFQITNEKLFF
V gene: TRBV9; CDR3 protein: CASSVSSGGRSYEQYF
V gene: TRBV27; CDR3 protein: CASSPQRLGEQFF
V gene: TRBV19; CDR3 protein: CASSARGQGVAGELFF
V gene: TRBV28; CDR3 protein: CASSFGTEETQYF
V gene: TRBV4-2; CDR3 protein: CASSRGAAGQPQHF
V gene: TRBV5-4; CDR3 protein: CASSLNLPNYGYTF
V gene: TRBV27; CDR3 protein: CASSFLGTGTDTQYF
V gene: TRBV7-6; CDR3 protein: CASSLVLGELFF
V gene: TRBV28; CDR3 protein: CASSLWQDYSYEQYF
V gene: TRBV19; CDR3 protein: CASSFTGSGNQPQHF
V gene: TRBV30; CDR3 protein: CALSRMRGANVLTF
V gene: TRBV18; CDR3 protein: CASSRSGNLDGPEAFF
V gene: TRBV4-3; CDR3 protein: CASSQRIDGGIYGYTF
V gene: TRBV27; CDR3 protein: CASSLWREADTQYF
V gene: TRBV28; CDR3 protein: CASSLFGREDYEQYF
V gene: TRBV4-1; CDR3 protein: CASSRLGGANEQFF
V gene: TRBV4-1; CDR3 protein: CASSQEGIQGRSPLHF
V gene: TRBV5-1; CDR3 protein: CASSFTGTGSSPLHF
V gene: TRBV27; CDR3 protein: CASSKPGYEQYF
V gene: TRBV29-1; CDR3 protein: CSLQTERQAFF
V gene: TRBV7-6; CDR3 protein: CASSAYRGLGYTF